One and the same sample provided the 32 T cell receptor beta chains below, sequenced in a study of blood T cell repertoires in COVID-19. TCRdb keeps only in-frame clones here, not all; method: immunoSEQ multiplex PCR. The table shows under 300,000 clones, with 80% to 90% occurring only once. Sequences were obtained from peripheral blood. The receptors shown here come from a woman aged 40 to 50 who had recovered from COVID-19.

This CDR3 is CASSYSNGEIDEQYF. The DNA for the CDR3 is TGTGCCAGCAGTTACTCGAACGGGGAAATCGACGAGCAGTACTTC. This sequence joins TRBV6-5 and TRBJ2-7, with a possible D match to TRBD2 (5 bases). Germline V gene sequence: CDR1 MNHEY, CDR2 SVGAGI. CDR3 length: 15 residues. V lost 0 bases and J lost 5, with 14 bases in between.

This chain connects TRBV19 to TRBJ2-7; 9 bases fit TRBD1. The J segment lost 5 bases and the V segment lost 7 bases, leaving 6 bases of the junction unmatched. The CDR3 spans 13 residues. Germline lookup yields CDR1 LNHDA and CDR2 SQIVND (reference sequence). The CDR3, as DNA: TGTGCCAGTACGGACAGGGGAAGGAACGAGCAGTACTTC. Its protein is CASTDRGRNEQYF. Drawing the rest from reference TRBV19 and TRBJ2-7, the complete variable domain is DGGITQSPKYLFRKEGQNVTLSCEQNLNHDAMYWYRQDPGQGLRLIYYSQIVNDFQKGDIAEGYSVSREKKESFPLTVTSAQKNPTAFYLCASTDRGRNEQYFGPGTRLTVT.

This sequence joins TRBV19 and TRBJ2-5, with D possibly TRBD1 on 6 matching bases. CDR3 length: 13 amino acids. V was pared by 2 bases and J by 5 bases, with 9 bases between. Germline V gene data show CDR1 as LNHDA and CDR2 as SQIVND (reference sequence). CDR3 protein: CASSISGEETQYF. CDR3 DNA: TGTGCCAGTAGTATATCAGGGGAGGAGACCCAGTACTTC. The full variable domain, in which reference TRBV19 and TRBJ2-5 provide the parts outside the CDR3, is DGGITQSPKYLFRKEGQNVTLSCEQNLNHDAMYWYRQDPGQGLRLIYYSQIVNDFQKGDIAEGYSVSREKKESFPLTVTSAQKNPTAFYLCASSISGEETQYFGPGTRLLVL.

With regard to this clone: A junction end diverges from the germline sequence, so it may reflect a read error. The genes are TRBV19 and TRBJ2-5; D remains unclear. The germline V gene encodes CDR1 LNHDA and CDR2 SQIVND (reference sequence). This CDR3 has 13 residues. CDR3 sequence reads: CASSMGLSETQYF. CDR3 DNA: TGTGCCAGCAGTATGGGCCTCTCGGAGACCCAGTACTTC.

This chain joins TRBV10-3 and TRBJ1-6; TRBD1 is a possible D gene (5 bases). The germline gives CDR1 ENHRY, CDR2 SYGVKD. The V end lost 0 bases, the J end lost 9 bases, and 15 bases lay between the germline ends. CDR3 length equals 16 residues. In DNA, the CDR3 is TGTGCCATCAGTGAGTCGGAGTTGACAGACCCTTCACCCCTCCACTTT. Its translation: CAISESELTDPSPLHF.

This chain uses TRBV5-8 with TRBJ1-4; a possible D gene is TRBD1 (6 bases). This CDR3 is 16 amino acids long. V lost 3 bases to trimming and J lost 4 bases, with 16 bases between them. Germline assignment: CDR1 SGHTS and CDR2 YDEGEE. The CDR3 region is CASSYGGQGVNEKLFF. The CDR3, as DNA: TGTGCCAGCAGCTACGGGGGGCAGGGAGTTAATGAAAAACTGTTTTTT.

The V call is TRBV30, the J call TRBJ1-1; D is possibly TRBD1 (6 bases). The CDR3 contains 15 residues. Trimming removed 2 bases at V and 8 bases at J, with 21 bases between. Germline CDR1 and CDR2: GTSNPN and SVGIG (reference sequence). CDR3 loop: CAWSPFPDSVEEAFF. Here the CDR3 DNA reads TGTGCCTGGAGTCCGTTCCCGGACAGCGTCGAAGAAGCTTTCTTT.

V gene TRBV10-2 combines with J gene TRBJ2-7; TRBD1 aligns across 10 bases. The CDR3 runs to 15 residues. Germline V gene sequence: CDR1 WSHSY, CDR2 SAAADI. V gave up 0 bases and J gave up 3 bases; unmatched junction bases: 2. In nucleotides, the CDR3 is TGCGCCAGCAGTGAGTCGGGACAGGGGCACTACGAGCAGTACTTC. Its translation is CASSESGQGHYEQYF.

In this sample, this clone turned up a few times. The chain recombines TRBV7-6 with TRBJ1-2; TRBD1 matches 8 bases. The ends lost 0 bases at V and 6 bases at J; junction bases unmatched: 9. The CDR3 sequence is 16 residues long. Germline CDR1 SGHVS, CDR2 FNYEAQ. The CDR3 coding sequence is TGTGCCAGCAGCTTAGCCCCCCGGGAGACAGGGGATGGCTACACCTTC. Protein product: CASSLAPRETGDGYTF.

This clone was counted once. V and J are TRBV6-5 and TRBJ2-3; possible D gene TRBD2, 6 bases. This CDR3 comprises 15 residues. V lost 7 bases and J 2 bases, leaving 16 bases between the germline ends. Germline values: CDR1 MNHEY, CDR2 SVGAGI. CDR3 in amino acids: CASISWGDSTDTQYF. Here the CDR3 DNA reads TGTGCCAGCATCTCATGGGGGGACTCCACAGATACGCAGTATTTT.

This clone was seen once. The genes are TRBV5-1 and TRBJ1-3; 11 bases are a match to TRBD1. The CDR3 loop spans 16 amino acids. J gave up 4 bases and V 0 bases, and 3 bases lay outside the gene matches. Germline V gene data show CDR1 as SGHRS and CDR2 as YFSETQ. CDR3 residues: CASSLAGTGGGNTIYF. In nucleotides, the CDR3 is TGCGCCAGCAGCTTGGCCGGGACAGGGGGAGGAAACACCATATATTTT.

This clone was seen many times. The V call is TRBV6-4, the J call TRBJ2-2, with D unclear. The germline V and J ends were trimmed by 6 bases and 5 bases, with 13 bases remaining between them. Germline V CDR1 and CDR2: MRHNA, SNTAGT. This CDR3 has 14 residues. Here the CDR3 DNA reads TGTGCCAGCAGCGCATCTCCAGGAACCGGGGAGCTGTTTTTT. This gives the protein CASSASPGTGELFF.

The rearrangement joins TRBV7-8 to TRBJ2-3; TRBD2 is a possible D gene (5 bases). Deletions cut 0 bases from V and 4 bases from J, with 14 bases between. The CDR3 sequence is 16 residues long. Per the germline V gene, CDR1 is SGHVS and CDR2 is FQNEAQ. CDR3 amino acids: CASSLAQSAGADTQYF. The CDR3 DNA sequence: TGTGCCAGCAGCTTAGCGCAGTCAGCCGGGGCAGATACGCAGTATTTT.

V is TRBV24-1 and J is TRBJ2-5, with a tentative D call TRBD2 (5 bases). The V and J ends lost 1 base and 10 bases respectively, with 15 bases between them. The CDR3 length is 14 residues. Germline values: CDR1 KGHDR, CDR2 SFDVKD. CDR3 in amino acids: CATSDFGLHGGQYF. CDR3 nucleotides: TGTGCCACCAGTGATTTTGGGCTCCACGGAGGCCAGTACTTC.

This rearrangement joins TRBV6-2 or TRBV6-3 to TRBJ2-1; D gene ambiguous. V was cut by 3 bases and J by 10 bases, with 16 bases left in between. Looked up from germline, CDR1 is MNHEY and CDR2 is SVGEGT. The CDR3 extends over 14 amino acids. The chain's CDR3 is CASSYLPVEAEQFF. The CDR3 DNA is TGTGCCAGCAGTTATCTCCCGGTGGAAGCGGAGCAGTTCTTC.

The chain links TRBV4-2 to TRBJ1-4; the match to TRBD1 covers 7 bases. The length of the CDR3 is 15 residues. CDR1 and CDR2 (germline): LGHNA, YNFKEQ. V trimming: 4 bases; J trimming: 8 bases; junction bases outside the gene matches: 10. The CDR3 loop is CASSPQTGIFEKLFF. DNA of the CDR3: TGTGCCAGCAGCCCCCAGACAGGGATTTTCGAAAAACTGTTTTTT.

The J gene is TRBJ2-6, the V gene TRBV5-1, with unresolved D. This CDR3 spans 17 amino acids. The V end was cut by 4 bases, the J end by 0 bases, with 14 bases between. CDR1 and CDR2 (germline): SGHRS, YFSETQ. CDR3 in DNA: TGCGCCAGCAGCCCGTCTCCAGGTCTCTCTGGGGCCAACGTCCTGACTTTC. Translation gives CASSPSPGLSGANVLTF.

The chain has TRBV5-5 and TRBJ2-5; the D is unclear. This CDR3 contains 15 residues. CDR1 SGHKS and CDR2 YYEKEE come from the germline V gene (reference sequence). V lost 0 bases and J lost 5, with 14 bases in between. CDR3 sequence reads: CASSLDTRSQETQYF. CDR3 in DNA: TGTGCCAGCAGCTTGGATACGCGGTCTCAGGAGACCCAGTACTTC.

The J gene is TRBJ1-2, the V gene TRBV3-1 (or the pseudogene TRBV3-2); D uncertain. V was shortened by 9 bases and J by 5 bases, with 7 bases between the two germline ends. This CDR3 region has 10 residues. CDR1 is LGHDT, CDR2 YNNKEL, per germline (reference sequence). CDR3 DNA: TGTGCCAGGCAGAAATATGGCTACACCTTC. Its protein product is CARQKYGYTF.

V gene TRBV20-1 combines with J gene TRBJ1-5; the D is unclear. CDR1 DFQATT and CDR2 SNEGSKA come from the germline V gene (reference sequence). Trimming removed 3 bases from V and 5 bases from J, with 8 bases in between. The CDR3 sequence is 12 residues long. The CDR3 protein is CSASPSDQPQHF. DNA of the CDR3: TGCAGTGCTAGTCCCAGTGATCAGCCCCAGCATTTT.

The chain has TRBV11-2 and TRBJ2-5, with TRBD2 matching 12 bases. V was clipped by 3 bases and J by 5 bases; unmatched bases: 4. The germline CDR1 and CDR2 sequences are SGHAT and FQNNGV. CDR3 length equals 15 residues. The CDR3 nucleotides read TGTGCCAGCAGCTTCTCCGGGACTAGCGGGGAGACCCAGTACTTC. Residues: CASSFSGTSGETQYF.

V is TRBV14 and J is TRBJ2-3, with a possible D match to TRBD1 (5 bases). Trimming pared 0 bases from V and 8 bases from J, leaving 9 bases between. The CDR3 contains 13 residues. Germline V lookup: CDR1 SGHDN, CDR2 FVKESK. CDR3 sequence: CASSQDFQGTQYF. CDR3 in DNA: TGTGCCAGCAGCCAAGATTTTCAGGGTACGCAGTATTTT.

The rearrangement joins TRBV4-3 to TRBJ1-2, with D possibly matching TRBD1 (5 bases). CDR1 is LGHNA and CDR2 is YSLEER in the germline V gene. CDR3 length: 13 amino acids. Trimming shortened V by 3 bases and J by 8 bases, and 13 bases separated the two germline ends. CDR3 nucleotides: TGCGCCAGCAGCCAGGGGACTAGCGGAGGCTACACCTTC. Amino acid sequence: CASSQGTSGGYTF.

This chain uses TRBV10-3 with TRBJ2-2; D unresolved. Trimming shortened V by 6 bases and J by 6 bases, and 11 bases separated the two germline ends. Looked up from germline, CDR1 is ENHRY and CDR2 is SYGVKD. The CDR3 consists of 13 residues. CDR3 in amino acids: CAIRALVPGELFF. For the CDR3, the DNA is TGTGCCATCAGGGCTCTAGTTCCCGGGGAGCTGTTTTTT.

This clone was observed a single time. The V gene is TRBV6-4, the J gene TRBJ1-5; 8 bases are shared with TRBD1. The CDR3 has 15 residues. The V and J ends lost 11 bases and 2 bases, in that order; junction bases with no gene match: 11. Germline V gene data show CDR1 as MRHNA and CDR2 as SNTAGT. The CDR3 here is CAHRQGSFRNQPQHF. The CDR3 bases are TGTGCCCATAGACAGGGGTCGTTCCGCAATCAGCCCCAGCATTTT.

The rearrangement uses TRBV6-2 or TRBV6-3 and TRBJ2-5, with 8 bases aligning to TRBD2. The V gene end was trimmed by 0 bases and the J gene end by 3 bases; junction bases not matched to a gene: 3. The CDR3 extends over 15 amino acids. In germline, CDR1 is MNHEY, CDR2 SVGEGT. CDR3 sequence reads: CASSYSGRGEETQYF. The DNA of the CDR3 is TGTGCCAGCAGTTACTCGGGGCGGGGGGAAGAGACCCAGTACTTC.

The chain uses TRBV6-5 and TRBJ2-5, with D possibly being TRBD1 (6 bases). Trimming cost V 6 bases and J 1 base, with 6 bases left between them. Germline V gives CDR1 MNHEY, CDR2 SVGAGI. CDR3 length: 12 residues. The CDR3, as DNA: TGTGCCAGCAGGGACAGCCAAGAGACCCAGTACTTC. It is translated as CASRDSQETQYF.

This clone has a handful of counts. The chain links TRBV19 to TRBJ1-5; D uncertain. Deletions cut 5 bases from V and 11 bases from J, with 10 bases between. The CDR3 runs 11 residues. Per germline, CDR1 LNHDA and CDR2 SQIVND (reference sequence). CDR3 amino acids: CASSEAETQHF. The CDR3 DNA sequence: TGTGCCAGTAGTGAGGCTGAAACCCAGCATTTT.

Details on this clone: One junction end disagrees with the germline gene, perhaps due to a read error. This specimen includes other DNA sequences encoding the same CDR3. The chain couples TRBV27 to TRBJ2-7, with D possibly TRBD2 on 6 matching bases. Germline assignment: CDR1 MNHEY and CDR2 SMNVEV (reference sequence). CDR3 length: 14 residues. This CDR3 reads CASSLGTPPFKQYF. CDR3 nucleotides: TGTGCCAGCAGTTTGGGGACTCCCCCCTTCAAGCAATACTTC.

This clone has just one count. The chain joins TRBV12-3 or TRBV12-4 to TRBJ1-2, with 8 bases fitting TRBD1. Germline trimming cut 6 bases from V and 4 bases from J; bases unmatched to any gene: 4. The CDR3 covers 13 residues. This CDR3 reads CASRGTGLYGYTF. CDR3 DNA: TGTGCCAGCAGGGGGACAGGTCTCTATGGCTACACCTTC.

As DNA, the CDR3 is TGCGCCAGCAGCCAAGATTTGGAGAGGACTGAAGCTTTCTTT. This sequence encodes CASSQDLERTEAFF. The V gene is TRBV4-3, the J gene TRBJ1-1; unclear D gene. The CDR3 runs to 14 residues. Germline CDR1 reads LGHNA; CDR2 reads YSLEER. V dropped 0 bases and J dropped 5 bases, with 10 bases sitting between them.

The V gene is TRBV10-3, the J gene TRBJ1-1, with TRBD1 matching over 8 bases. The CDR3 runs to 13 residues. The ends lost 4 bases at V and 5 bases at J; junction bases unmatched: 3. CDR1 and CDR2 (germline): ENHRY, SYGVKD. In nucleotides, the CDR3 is TGTGCCATCAGTGCCAGGGGGCAGACTGAAGCTTTCTTT. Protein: CAISARGQTEAFF.